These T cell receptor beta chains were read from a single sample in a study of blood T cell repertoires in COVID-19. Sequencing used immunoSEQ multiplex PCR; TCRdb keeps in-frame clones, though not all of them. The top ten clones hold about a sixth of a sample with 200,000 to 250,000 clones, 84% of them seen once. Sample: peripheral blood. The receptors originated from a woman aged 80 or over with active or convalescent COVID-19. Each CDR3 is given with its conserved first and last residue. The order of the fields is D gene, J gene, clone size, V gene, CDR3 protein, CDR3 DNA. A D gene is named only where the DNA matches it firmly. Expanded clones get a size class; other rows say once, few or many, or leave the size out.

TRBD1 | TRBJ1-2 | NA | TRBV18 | CASSPSGQGLTNYGYTF | TGTGCCAGCTCACCATCGGGACAGGGCCTAACTAACTATGGCTACACCTTC
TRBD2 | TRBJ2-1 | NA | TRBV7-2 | CASGAAGPRGGIEQFF | TGTGCCAGCGGGGCGGCAGGTCCCCGCGGGGGTATTGAGCAGTTCTTC
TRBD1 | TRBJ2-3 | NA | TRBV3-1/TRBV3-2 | CASSQAVQGGIADTQYF | TGTGCCAGCAGCCAAGCCGTACAGGGGGGCATCGCAGATACGCAGTATTTT
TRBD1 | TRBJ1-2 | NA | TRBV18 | CASSRTGQDSYGYTF | TGTGCCAGCTCACGAACGGGACAGGATTCTTATGGCTACACCTTC
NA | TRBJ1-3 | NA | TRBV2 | CASANLQAGDSSGNTIYF | TGTGCCAGCGCTAATTTACAGGCGGGGGATAGCTCTGGAAACACCATATATTTT
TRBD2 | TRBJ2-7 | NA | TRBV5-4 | CASSVSGRLHEQYF | TGTGCCAGCAGCGTTAGCGGGAGATTGCACGAGCAGTACTTC
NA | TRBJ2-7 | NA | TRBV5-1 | CASSLWGSPYEQYF | TGCGCCAGCAGCTTGTGGGGCAGTCCCTACGAGCAGTACTTC
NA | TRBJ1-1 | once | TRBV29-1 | CSVEVGGSEVAFF | TGCAGCGTTGAGGTGGGAGGGAGCGAGGTAGCTTTCTTT
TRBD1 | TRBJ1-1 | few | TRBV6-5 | CASTPGQLNTEAFF | TGTGCCAGCACCCCGGGACAGTTGAACACTGAAGCTTTCTTT
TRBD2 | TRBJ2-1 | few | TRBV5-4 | CASSRPPGTIYNEQFF | TGTGCCAGCAGCCGACCCCCCGGGACTATTTACAATGAGCAGTTCTTC
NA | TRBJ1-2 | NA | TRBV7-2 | CASSLRGNYGYTF | TGTGCCAGCAGCTTACGGGGAAACTATGGCTACACCTTC
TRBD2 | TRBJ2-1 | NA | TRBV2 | CASSEAGGPGEQFF | TGTGCCAGCAGTGAGGCGGGGGGGCCGGGGGAGCAGTTCTTC
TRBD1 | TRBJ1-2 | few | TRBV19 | CASSILHSGGYGYTF | TGTGCCAGTAGTATCCTCCACTCAGGGGGCTACGGCTACACCTTC
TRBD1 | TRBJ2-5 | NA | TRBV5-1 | CASSLQGWETQYF | TGCGCCAGCAGCTTACAGGGGTGGGAGACCCAGTACTTC
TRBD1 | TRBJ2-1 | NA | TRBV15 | CATSRDPQGAWEQFF | TGTGCCACCAGCAGAGATCCGCAGGGGGCTTGGGAGCAGTTCTTC
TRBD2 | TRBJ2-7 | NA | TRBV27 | CASSFKGLAIYEQYF | TGTGCCAGCAGTTTCAAGGGACTAGCGATCTACGAGCAGTACTTC
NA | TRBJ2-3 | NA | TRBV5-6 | CASSLVLRGADTQYF | TGTGCCAGCAGCTTGGTGCTACGGGGTGCAGATACGCAGTATTTT
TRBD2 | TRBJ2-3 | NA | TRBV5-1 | CASSLEGGGRADTQYF | TGCGCCAGCAGCCTGGAGGGCGGGGGGAGGGCAGATACGCAGTATTTT
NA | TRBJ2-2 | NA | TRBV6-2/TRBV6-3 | CASSYSGLITGELFF | TGTGCCAGCAGTTACTCGGGACTGATCACCGGGGAGCTGTTTTTT
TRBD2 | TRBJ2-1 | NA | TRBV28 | CASSLATGLAVYNEQFF | TGTGCCAGCAGTCTTGCCACGGGACTAGCGGTCTACAATGAGCAGTTCTTC
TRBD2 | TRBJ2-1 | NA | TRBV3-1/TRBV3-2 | CASSQVGTTINKQFF | TGTGCCAGCAGCCAGGTCGGGACTACAATCAATAAGCAGTTCTTC
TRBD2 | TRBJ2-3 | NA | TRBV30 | CAWRWSGGLGAQYF | TGTGCCTGGAGATGGAGCGGGGGTCTCGGGGCGCAGTATTTT
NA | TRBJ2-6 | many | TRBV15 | CATSRGGSGANVLTF | TGTGCCACCAGCAGAGGCGGGTCTGGGGCCAACGTCCTGACTTTC
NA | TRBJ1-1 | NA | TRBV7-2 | CASSLPIVVSEAFF | TGTGCCAGCAGCTTACCCATAGTAGTCTCTGAAGCTTTCTTT
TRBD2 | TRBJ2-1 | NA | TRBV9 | CASPLPAGVGIVNNEQFF | TGTGCCAGCCCCCTGCCAGCGGGAGTAGGGATCGTGAACAATGAGCAGTTCTTC
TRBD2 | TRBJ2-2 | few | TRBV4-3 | CASSQGASGHTGELFF | TGCGCCAGCAGCCAAGGGGCTAGCGGACACACCGGGGAGCTGTTTTTT
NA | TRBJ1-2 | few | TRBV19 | CASSTIRDTYSYGYTF | TGTGCCAGTAGTACTATCAGGGACACCTACTCCTATGGCTACACCTTC
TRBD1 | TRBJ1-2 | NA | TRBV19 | CASKIGTGYGYTF | TGTGCCAGTAAAATCGGGACAGGGTATGGCTACACCTTC
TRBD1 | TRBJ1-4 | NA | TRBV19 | CASSGTGDFNEKLFF | TGTGCCAGTAGTGGGACAGGGGACTTTAATGAAAAACTGTTTTTT
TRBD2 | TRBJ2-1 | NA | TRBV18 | CASSPISSGGYNEQFF | TGTGCCAGCTCACCAATTTCCAGCGGGGGCTACAATGAGCAGTTCTTC
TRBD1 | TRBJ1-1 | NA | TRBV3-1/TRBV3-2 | CASSQRIQGATEAFF | TGTGCCAGCAGCCAACGAATTCAGGGGGCCACTGAAGCTTTCTTT
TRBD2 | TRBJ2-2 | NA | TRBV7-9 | CASSLAPLQRGNHGELFF | TGTGCCAGCAGCTTAGCCCCCCTGCAGCGGGGGAATCACGGGGAGCTGTTTTTT
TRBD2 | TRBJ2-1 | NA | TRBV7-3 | CASSFVAGTTYNEQFF | TGTGCCAGCAGCTTCGTAGCGGGAACCACCTACAATGAGCAGTTCTTC
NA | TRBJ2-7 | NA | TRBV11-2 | CASSSRAGGPYEQYF | TGTGCCAGCAGCTCCCGGGCAGGGGGGCCCTACGAGCAGTACTTC
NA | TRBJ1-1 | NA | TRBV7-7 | CASSSDRNTEAFF | TGTGCTAGCAGCTCCGACAGGAACACTGAAGCTTTCTTT
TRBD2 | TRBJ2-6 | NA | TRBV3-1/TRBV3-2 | CASSQEGGAFGANVLTF | TGTGCCAGCAGCCAAGAGGGAGGGGCCTTTGGGGCCAACGTCCTGACTTTC
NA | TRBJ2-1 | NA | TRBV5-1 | CASSIGQEQFF | TGCGCCAGCAGCATCGGACAGGAGCAGTTCTTC
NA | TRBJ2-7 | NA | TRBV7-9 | CASSHGSFGEQYF | TGTGCCAGCAGCCACGGGTCCTTCGGCGAGCAGTACTTC
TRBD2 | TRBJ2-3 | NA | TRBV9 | CASSAKQFLAGSTDTQYF | TGTGCCAGCAGCGCCAAACAATTCCTAGCGGGTAGCACAGATACGCAGTATTTT
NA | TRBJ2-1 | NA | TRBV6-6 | CASSPPGAGSSYNEQFF | TGTGCCAGCAGTCCTCCGGGTGCCGGTAGCTCCTACAATGAGCAGTTCTTC
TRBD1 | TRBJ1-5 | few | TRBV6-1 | CASSEAPGTDHSNQPQHF | TGTGCCAGCAGTGAAGCGCCGGGGACAGACCATAGCAATCAGCCCCAGCATTTT
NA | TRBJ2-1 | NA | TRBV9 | CASSAVFTYNEQFF | TGTGCCAGCAGCGCTGTTTTTACCTACAATGAGCAGTTCTTC
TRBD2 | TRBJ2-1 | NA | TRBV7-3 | CASSLSSGGPPYNEQFF | TGTGCCAGCAGCTTAAGTAGCGGGGGGCCCCCCTACAATGAGCAGTTCTTC
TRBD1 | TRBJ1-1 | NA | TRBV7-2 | CASSSGQGTEAFF | TGTGCCAGCAGCTCTGGACAGGGGACTGAAGCTTTCTTT
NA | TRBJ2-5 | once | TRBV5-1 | CATRAGTGQETQYF | TGCGCCACCCGAGCCGGCACAGGGCAAGAGACCCAGTACTTC
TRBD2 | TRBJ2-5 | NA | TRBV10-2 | CASSELAGGRETQYF | TGCGCCAGCAGTGAGCTAGCGGGGGGAAGGGAGACCCAGTACTTC
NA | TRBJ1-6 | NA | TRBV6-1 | CASSEFPGRRSYNSPLHF | TGTGCCAGCAGTGAATTCCCGGGGAGAAGGTCCTATAATTCACCCCTCCACTTT
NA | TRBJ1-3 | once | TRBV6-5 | CASTGRENTIYF | TGTGCCAGCACAGGGCGGGAAAACACCATATATTTT